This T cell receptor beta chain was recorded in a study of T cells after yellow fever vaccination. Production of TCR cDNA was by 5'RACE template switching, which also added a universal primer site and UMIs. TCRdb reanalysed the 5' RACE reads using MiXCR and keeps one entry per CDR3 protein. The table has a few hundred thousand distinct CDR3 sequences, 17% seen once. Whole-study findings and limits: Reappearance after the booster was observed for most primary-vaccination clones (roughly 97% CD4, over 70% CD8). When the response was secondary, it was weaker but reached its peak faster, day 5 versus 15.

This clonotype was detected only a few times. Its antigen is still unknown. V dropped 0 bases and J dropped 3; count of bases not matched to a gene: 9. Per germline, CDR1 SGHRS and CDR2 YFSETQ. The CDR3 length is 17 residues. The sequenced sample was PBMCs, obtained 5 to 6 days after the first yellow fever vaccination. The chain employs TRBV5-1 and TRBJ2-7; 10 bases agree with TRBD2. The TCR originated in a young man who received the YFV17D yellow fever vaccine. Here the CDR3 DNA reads TGCGCCAGCAGCTTGGCCCCGCTAGCGGGGGCTGTCTACGAGCAGTACGTC. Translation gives CASSLAPLAGAVYEQYV.